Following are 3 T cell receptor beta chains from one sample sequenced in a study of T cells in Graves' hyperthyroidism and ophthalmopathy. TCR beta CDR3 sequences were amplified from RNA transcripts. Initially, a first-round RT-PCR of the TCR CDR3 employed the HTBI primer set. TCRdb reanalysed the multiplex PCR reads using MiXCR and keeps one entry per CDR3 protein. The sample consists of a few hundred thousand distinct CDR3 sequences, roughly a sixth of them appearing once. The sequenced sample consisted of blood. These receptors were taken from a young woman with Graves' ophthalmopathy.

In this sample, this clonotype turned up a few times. In nucleotides, the CDR3 is TGTGCCAGCACCCCCAGCTCCTACGAGCAGTACTTC. It specifies CASTPSSYEQYF. The rearrangement uses TRBV27 and TRBJ2-7, with unresolved D. The germline gives CDR1 MNHEY, CDR2 SMNVEV (reference sequence). The CDR3 contains 12 residues. V was trimmed by 7 bases and J by 0 bases, leaving 7 bases between them.

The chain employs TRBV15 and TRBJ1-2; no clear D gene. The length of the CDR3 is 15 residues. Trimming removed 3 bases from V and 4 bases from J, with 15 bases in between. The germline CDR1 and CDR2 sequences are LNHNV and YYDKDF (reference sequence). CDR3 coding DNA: TGTGCCACCAGCAGGGGTACCTTTTCTTTCTATGGCTACACCTTC. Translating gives CATSRGTFSFYGYTF.

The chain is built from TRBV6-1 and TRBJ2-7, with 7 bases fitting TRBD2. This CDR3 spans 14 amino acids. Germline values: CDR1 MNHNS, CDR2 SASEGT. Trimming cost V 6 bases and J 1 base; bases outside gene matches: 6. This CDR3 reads CASRRTRWSYEQYF. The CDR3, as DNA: TGTGCCAGCAGAAGGACTAGATGGTCCTACGAGCAGTACTTC.